Shown below are 23 T cell receptor beta chains from a single sample sequenced in a study of blood T cell repertoires in COVID-19. Produced via immunoSEQ multiplex PCR; TCRdb's table is partial and in-frame only. The sample contains around 78,000 clones, 88% of which appear only once. The sequenced material came from peripheral blood. The origin of the receptors is a human donor in a cohort sampled during active COVID-19.

The chain uses TRBV3-1 (or the pseudogene TRBV3-2) and TRBJ2-1; 8 positions match TRBD1. The ends lost 1 base at V and 7 bases at J; junction bases unmatched: 15. This CDR3 region has 18 residues. Looked up from germline, CDR1 is LGHDT and CDR2 is YNNKEL (reference sequence). This CDR3 is CASSQASQGALLGNEQFF. The CDR3 DNA reads as TGTGCCAGCAGCCAAGCTAGCCAGGGGGCGCTCTTAGGTAATGAGCAGTTCTTC.

V and J are TRBV18 and TRBJ1-4; D is perhaps TRBD1 (6 bases). The germline V gene encodes CDR1 KGHSH and CDR2 LQKENI. The CDR3 has 15 amino acids. With 4 bases removed from V and 10 bases from J, the gap between germline ends came to 19 bases. This CDR3 is CASSQEQGISAKLFF. The CDR3 DNA reads as TGTGCCAGCTCACAAGAACAGGGTATTTCAGCAAAACTGTTTTTT.

The chain recombines TRBV6-5 with TRBJ2-2; D ambiguous. The CDR3 contains 15 residues. Germline V lookup: CDR1 MNHEY, CDR2 SVGAGI. V was cut by 7 bases and J by 7 bases, with 19 bases left in between. The CDR3 sequence: CASTPTWAEFGELFF. The DNA of the CDR3 is TGTGCCAGCACCCCTACCTGGGCAGAGTTCGGGGAGCTGTTTTTT.

J is TRBJ2-7 and V is TRBV3-1 (or the pseudogene TRBV3-2); tentatively, D is TRBD2 (5 bases). V lost 1 base, J lost 1 base, and 8 bases lay in between. This CDR3 is built from 14 residues. Germline V gene data show CDR1 as LGHDT and CDR2 as YNNKEL (reference sequence). This chain's CDR3 is CASSQVRGSYEQYF. The CDR3 region has the DNA TGTGCCAGCAGCCAAGTCCGGGGATCCTACGAGCAGTACTTC.

V is TRBV6-2 or TRBV6-3 and J is TRBJ2-7; D uncertain. Trimming stripped 5 bases from V and 6 bases from J, with 8 bases between. The length of the CDR3 is 11 residues. Germline-derived CDR1 and CDR2 are MNHEY and SVGEGT. The CDR3 sequence is CASSRRGEQYF. The CDR3 region has the DNA TGTGCCAGCAGTAGGCGCGGCGAGCAGTACTTC.

This chain connects TRBV7-8 to TRBJ2-7; 8 nucleotides match TRBD1. This CDR3 is 16 amino acids long. The germline V gene has CDR1 SGHVS and CDR2 FQNEAQ. The V and J ends lost 5 bases and 3 bases, in that order; junction bases with no gene match: 12. The CDR3 reads CASSPPGGQAIYEQYF. CDR3 nucleotide sequence: TGTGCCAGCAGCCCGCCCGGGGGACAGGCGATCTACGAGCAGTACTTC.

The chain links TRBV5-6 to TRBJ1-3; D is perhaps TRBD1 (6 bases). Looked up from germline, CDR1 is SGHDT and CDR2 is YYEEEE. CDR3 length equals 17 residues. Trimming removed 4 bases at V and 0 bases at J, with 17 bases between. DNA for the CDR3: TGTGCCAGCAGCCTGAGGACAGTAGCCTTCTCTGGAAACACCATATATTTT. Protein product: CASSLRTVAFSGNTIYF. Filled out from reference TRBV5-6 and TRBJ1-3, the complete variable domain reads DAGVTQSPTHLIKTRGQQVTLRCSPKSGHDTVSWYQQALGQGPQFIFQYYEEEERQRGNFPDRFSGHQFPNYSSELNVNALLLGDSALYLCASSLRTVAFSGNTIYFGEGSWLTVV.

The V gene is TRBV9, the J gene TRBJ2-2; D possibly corresponds to TRBD2 (5 bases). V gave up 0 bases and J gave up 4 bases, with 13 bases separating them. From germline, CDR1 is SGDLS and CDR2 YYNGEE. This CDR3 contains 16 residues. The CDR3 protein is CASSVVEGFGTGELFF. The CDR3 nucleotides are TGTGCCAGCAGCGTAGTTGAGGGCTTCGGCACCGGGGAGCTGTTTTTT.

This clone appeared a few times. The V call is TRBV27, the J call TRBJ2-5, with 7 bases fitting TRBD1. The CDR3 runs 15 residues. CDR1 is MNHEY, CDR2 SMNVEV, per germline (reference sequence). The V gene end was trimmed by 5 bases and the J gene end by 4 bases; junction bases not matched to a gene: 10. The CDR3 is CASSLTGVVRETQYF. The CDR3 DNA follows: TGTGCCAGCAGTCTTACAGGGGTGGTAAGAGAGACCCAGTACTTC.

This clone was seen a single time. J is TRBJ2-7 and V is TRBV6-4; D call uncertain. Trimming took 8 bases from V and 0 from J, leaving 11 bases between them. CDR1 and CDR2 from the germline V gene are MRHNA and SNTAGT. The CDR3 sequence is 13 residues long. As DNA, the CDR3 is TGTGCCAGCCTTAAGACACGCTCCTACGAGCAGTACTTC. It is translated as CASLKTRSYEQYF.

The rearrangement joins TRBV3-1 (or the pseudogene TRBV3-2) to TRBJ2-1, with TRBD2 matching 8 bases. The CDR3 totals 18 residues. With V trimmed by 0 bases and J by 8 bases, 15 bases remained unmatched. Germline assignment: CDR1 LGHDT and CDR2 YNNKEL (reference sequence). CDR3 sequence reads: CASSQDPAGAFPHYEQFF. CDR3 DNA: TGTGCCAGCAGCCAAGATCCAGCGGGGGCCTTCCCTCACTATGAGCAGTTCTTC.

This chain joins TRBV2 and TRBJ2-7; D is uncertain. The V end lost 6 bases, the J end lost 5 bases, and 8 bases lay between the germline ends. This CDR3 is built from 11 residues. Germline CDR1 SNHLY, CDR2 FYNNEI. CDR3 loop: CASSPRNEQYF. The CDR3 nucleotides read TGTGCCAGCAGCCCTAGAAACGAGCAGTACTTC.

The chain recombines TRBV24-1 with TRBJ1-1; unclear D gene. CDR1 and CDR2 from the germline V gene are KGHDR and SFDVKD. The V gene lost 5 bases and the J gene lost 3 bases, with 12 bases spanning the gap. This CDR3 has 14 amino acids. In nucleotides, the CDR3 is TGTGCCACCAGTGCTGGCCGAACAGACACTGAAGCTTTCTTT. Its translation is CATSAGRTDTEAFF.

The chain couples TRBV7-2 to TRBJ2-1; D is undetermined. The CDR3 is made up of 14 amino acids. Germline CDR1 reads SGHTA; CDR2 reads FQGNSA. V was pared by 6 bases and J by 7 bases, with 16 bases between. CDR3 in amino acids: CASRLGSSVNEQFF. The CDR3 DNA follows: TGTGCCAGCAGGCTCGGGTCGAGTGTGAATGAGCAGTTCTTC.

The chain is built from TRBV13 and TRBJ2-5; 7 positions agree with TRBD1. The germline V gene encodes CDR1 PRHDT and CDR2 FYEKMQ (reference sequence). Germline trimming cut 5 bases from V and 3 bases from J; bases unmatched to any gene: 9. CDR3 size: 15 residues. The CDR3 sequence: CASSPADRKEETQYF. CDR3 in DNA: TGTGCCAGCAGCCCGGCGGACAGGAAAGAAGAGACCCAGTACTTC.

The rearrangement joins TRBV5-5 to TRBJ1-2; 8 bases agree with TRBD1. The V gene end was trimmed by 4 bases and the J gene end by 3 bases; junction bases not matched to a gene: 8. Germline-derived CDR1 and CDR2 are SGHKS and YYEKEE (reference sequence). The CDR3 runs 15 residues. CDR3 sequence (DNA): TGTGCCAGCAGCCGAGCCGGGACAGGACACTATGGCTACACCTTC. It encodes CASSRAGTGHYGYTF.

The chain is built from TRBV12-5 and TRBJ2-2; D is perhaps TRBD1 (6 bases). V was cut by 4 bases and J by 0 bases, with 18 bases left in between. Germline loops: CDR1 LGHNT, CDR2 FRNRAP. The CDR3 totals 18 residues. The CDR3 here is CASGSTGKWDANTGELFF. The CDR3 coding sequence is TGTGCTAGTGGTTCCACAGGGAAATGGGACGCGAACACCGGGGAGCTGTTTTTT.

The rearrangement links TRBV19 to TRBJ2-1, with a tentative D call TRBD2 (5 bases). The CDR3 has 17 residues. Trimming removed 4 bases from V and 5 bases from J, with 21 bases in between. CDR1 LNHDA and CDR2 SQIVND come from the germline V gene (reference sequence). The CDR3 reads CASSTGYKLFHDNEQFF. Here the CDR3 DNA reads TGTGCCAGTAGTACGGGATACAAGTTGTTTCATGACAATGAGCAGTTCTTC.

The chain joins TRBV18 to TRBJ2-1, with TRBD2 identical over 9 bases. Per germline, CDR1 KGHSH and CDR2 LQKENI. CDR3 length: 16 residues. J was trimmed by 5 bases and V by 0 bases; bases with no gene match: 5. CDR3 sequence: CASSPPISGRNNEQFF. The CDR3 DNA sequence: TGTGCCAGCTCACCACCGATTAGCGGGAGAAACAATGAGCAGTTCTTC.

This chain uses TRBV10-3 with TRBJ2-7, with D possibly TRBD2 on 5 matching bases. The germline V and J ends were trimmed by 10 bases and 3 bases, with 16 bases remaining between them. Looked up from germline, CDR1 is ENHRY and CDR2 is SYGVKD. This CDR3 region has 13 residues. This CDR3 is CATQRGLSYEQYF. The CDR3 DNA follows: TGTGCCACCCAACGAGGGTTGAGCTACGAGCAGTACTTC.

The chain couples TRBV4-2 to TRBJ2-1; 7 bases line up with TRBD2. Losses at the gene ends were 0 bases for V and 7 bases for J; bases not matched to a gene: 9. Per germline, CDR1 LGHNA and CDR2 YNFKEQ. CDR3 length: 16 residues. CDR3 protein: CASSQDASSGGNEQFF. The CDR3 DNA reads TGTGCCAGCAGCCAAGATGCTTCATCCGGGGGGAATGAGCAGTTCTTC.

In its sample, this clone was seen a few times. CDR3 bases: TGTGCCAGTACCTCACACCGGGACATGAGCTCCTACAATGAGCAGTTCTTC. Amino acids: CASTSHRDMSSYNEQFF. The chain couples TRBV19 to TRBJ2-1; D possibly corresponds to TRBD1 (6 bases). The CDR3 runs 17 residues. V was trimmed by 7 bases and J by 0 bases, leaving 19 bases between them. CDR1 LNHDA and CDR2 SQIVND come from the germline V gene (reference sequence). The full variable domain, with the rest looked up from reference TRBV19 and TRBJ2-1, is DGGITQSPKYLFRKEGQNVTLSCEQNLNHDAMYWYRQDPGQGLRLIYYSQIVNDFQKGDIAEGYSVSREKKESFPLTVTSAQKNPTAFYLCASTSHRDMSSYNEQFFGPGTRLTVL.

A few counts support this clone. V gene TRBV9 combines with J gene TRBJ1-1; possible D gene TRBD1, 5 bases. There are 15 residues in the CDR3. The germline V gene encodes CDR1 SGDLS and CDR2 YYNGEE. V was pared by 0 bases and J by 1 base, with 10 bases between. The CDR3 region is CASSVDPQGNTEAFF. CDR3 DNA sequence: TGTGCCAGCAGCGTAGACCCTCAGGGGAACACTGAAGCTTTCTTT.